This entry lists 6 T cell receptor beta chains sequenced from one sample in a study of cytomegalovirus exposure and HLA in healthy donors. The PCR contained 60 Vbeta and 13 Jbeta primers. Method: immunoSEQ multiplex PCR; TCRdb's copy keeps in-frame clones and lacks some. The table includes roughly 120,000 clones, under 90% detected once. The sequenced sample consisted of PBMCs. The receptors derive from a woman aged 30 to 39 in good health and CMV-seronegative.

The V and J genes are TRBV11-2 and TRBJ2-5, with unresolved D. V was cut by 1 base and J by 4 bases, with 10 bases left in between. This CDR3 spans 14 amino acids. Germline CDR1 SGHAT, CDR2 FQNNGV. CDR3 amino acids: CASSLGALGETQYF. The CDR3 coding sequence is TGTGCCAGCAGCTTAGGAGCCCTCGGAGAGACCCAGTACTTC.

The CDR3 loop is CASLGAGGGELFF. The CDR3 DNA reads TGTGCCAGTCTGGGGGCTGGGGGCGGGGAGCTGTTTTTT. The rearrangement uses TRBV6-1 and TRBJ2-2, with D tentatively TRBD1 (6 bases). V lost 9 bases to trimming and J lost 7 bases, with 15 bases between them. CDR1 and CDR2 (germline): MNHNS, SASEGT. The CDR3 consists of 13 residues.

The CDR3 sequence is CASSSGQGSGELFF. In DNA form, the CDR3 reads TGCGCCAGCAGCTCGGGACAGGGTTCCGGGGAGCTGTTTTTT. The chain is built from TRBV5-1 and TRBJ2-2; TRBD1 matches at 9 bases. The CDR3 has 14 amino acids. CDR1 SGHRS and CDR2 YFSETQ come from the germline V gene. V dropped 3 bases and J dropped 6; count of bases not matched to a gene: 3.

This clone was counted once. CDR3 sequence reads: CASSPQQGTYNEQFF. The CDR3 bases are TGCGCCAGCAGCCCTCAACAGGGGACCTACAATGAGCAGTTCTTC. The chain carries TRBV5-1 and TRBJ2-1; 7 bases match TRBD1. The length of the CDR3 is 15 residues. V shed 4 bases, J shed 2 bases, and the junction held 6 bases outside the gene matches. CDR1 and CDR2 (germline): SGHRS, YFSETQ.

The chain recombines TRBV7-2 with TRBJ2-7; D is possibly TRBD1 (6 bases). Germline-derived CDR1 and CDR2 are SGHTA and FQGNSA. The V end lost 5 bases, the J end lost 1 base, and 12 bases lay between the germline ends. The CDR3 is 14 residues long. The CDR3 DNA reads as TGTGCCAGCAGCCTAAGAACAGGGTCCTACGAGCAGTACTTC. Translated: CASSLRTGSYEQYF.

V and J are TRBV7-2 and TRBJ2-7; 11 bases align to TRBD2. V was pared by 5 bases and J by 2 bases, with 8 bases of the junction left unmatched. Per the germline V gene, CDR1 is SGHTA and CDR2 is FQGNSA. CDR3 length equals 16 residues. The CDR3 loop reads CASSGTSGGSPYEQYF. The CDR3 DNA follows: TGTGCCAGCAGCGGAACTAGCGGGGGAAGCCCCTACGAGCAGTACTTC.